This T cell receptor beta chain appears in the sequencing data of a study of blood T cell repertoires in COVID-19. Sequencing used immunoSEQ multiplex PCR; TCRdb keeps in-frame clones, though not all of them. The table records under 200,000 clones, around 84% of them present only once. Looked up from germline, CDR1 is SGHNT and CDR2 is YYREEE (reference sequence). With 5 bases clipped from V and 0 bases from J, the junction kept 8 bases outside the gene matches. The CDR3 length is 17 residues. The material sequenced was peripheral blood. This receptor was obtained from a man aged 45-65 years with active or convalescent COVID-19. V gene TRBV5-4 combines with J gene TRBJ2-2; TRBD2 matches 9 bases. In nucleotides, the CDR3 is TGTGCCAGCAGTCGAGGGGTAGCGGGGGCGAACACCGGGGAGCTGTTTTTT. Translated: CASSRGVAGANTGELFF.